This section outlines one T cell receptor (beta chain) sequence together with its context. Its target is unknown. The CDR3 totals 11 residues. The record originates from a study of T cells after posttransplantation cyclophosphamide. Treatment was busulfan-fludarabine conditioning, a marrow graft, and cyclophosphamide on days +3 and +4. TCRdb's table, derived via immunoSEQ multiplex PCR, lists solely in-frame clones and lacks some. The sample holds 9,000 to 15,000 clones, roughly 1.9% seen once. Study-level results: Skin or GI-infiltrating T cells shared few TRB sequences with blood.

The sequencing here drew on PBMCs, taken after allogeneic stem cell transplant with posttransplant cyclophosphamide. The chain carries TRBV21-1 and TRBJ2-7; TRBD2, as called in the table, went unchecked against the DNA. TRBV21-1 is a pseudogene segment. The TCR originated in a young adult male patient who received an allogeneic stem cell transplant from a related donor, was CMV-positive, and had no GVHD. T cells may partly derive from the graft donor. This CDR3 reads CASSNTEEQYF. The CDR3 nucleotides read TGTGCCAGCAGCAATACTGAAGAGCAGTACTTC.